Presented here are 15 T cell receptor beta chains from one specimen sequenced in a study of control samples from healthy donors and cancer patients. The table came from immunoSEQ multiplex PCR; TCRdb's copy has only in-frame clones and leaves some out. Counted here are 60,000 to 75,000 clones, approximately 89% occurring once; the ten biggest clones make up approximately 5.5%. Source material: PBMCs. These receptors were obtained from a man aged 60 to 69 with colorectal cancer.

This chain connects TRBV3-1 (or the pseudogene TRBV3-2) to TRBJ1-1; no firm D call. The CDR3 extends over 13 amino acids. Germline V gene lookup returns CDR1 LGHDT and CDR2 YNNKEL (reference sequence). The V gene lost 1 base and the J gene lost 11 bases, with 14 bases spanning the gap. CDR3 amino acids: CASSQAQTPRAFF. CDR3 DNA sequence: TGTGCCAGCAGCCAAGCTCAGACCCCCAGGGCTTTCTTT.

The V and J genes are TRBV7-9 and TRBJ2-5, with a tentative D call TRBD1 (8 bases). This CDR3 spans 12 amino acids. Trimming removed 6 bases at V and 10 bases at J, with 15 bases between. CDR1 is SEHNR and CDR2 is FQNEAQ in the germline V gene (reference sequence). The DNA for the CDR3 is TGTGCCAGCAGGATGGACAGGGAGGGCCAGTACTTC. Translation: CASRMDREGQYF.

V usage is TRBV9 and J usage is TRBJ2-4, with D hard to call. With 0 bases removed from V and 5 bases from J, the gap between germline ends came to 15 bases. Germline lookup yields CDR1 SGDLS and CDR2 YYNGEE. The CDR3 consists of 16 residues. The CDR3 sequence: CASSVEVGPGENIQYF. The CDR3, as DNA: TGTGCCAGCAGCGTAGAGGTGGGCCCTGGGGAAAACATTCAGTACTTC.

The chain carries TRBV11-3 and TRBJ2-5; D gene uncertain. From germline, CDR1 is SGHNT and CDR2 YENEEA. Trimming stripped 2 bases from V and 2 bases from J, with 6 bases between. The CDR3 totals 13 residues. CDR3 region: CASSLSSQETQYF. Written as DNA, the CDR3 is TGTGCCAGCAGCTTAAGCAGTCAAGAGACCCAGTACTTC. Full variable domain (outside the CDR3, taken from reference TRBV11-3 and TRBJ2-5): EAGVVQSPRYKIIEKKQPVAFWCNPISGHNTLYWYLQNLGQGPELLIRYENEEAVDDSQLPKDRFSAERLKGVDSTLKIQPAELGDSAVYLCASSLSSQETQYFGPGTRLLVL.

This clone was seen once. The CDR3 DNA follows: TGTGCCAGCTCACCGGGACGGAGGGAGACCCAGTACTTC. This gives the protein CASSPGRRETQYF. The chain employs TRBV18 and TRBJ2-5; perhaps D is TRBD1 or TRBD2 (5 bases each). CDR1 and CDR2 from the germline V gene are KGHSH and LQKENI. The CDR3 runs 13 residues. Between the trimmed V and J ends, which lost 3 bases and 5 bases, there was a span of 10 bases.

Details on this clone: Within the sample, other DNA sequences also encode this same CDR3. The chain recombines TRBV5-1 with TRBJ1-1; D is uncertain. Trimming removed 0 bases at V and 0 bases at J, with 6 bases between. The CDR3 contains 14 residues. Germline V gene lookup returns CDR1 SGHRS and CDR2 YFSETQ. CDR3 nucleotides: TGCGCCAGCAGCTTGGACGGTATGAACACTGAAGCTTTCTTT. Protein: CASSLDGMNTEAFF.

V gene TRBV5-6 combines with J gene TRBJ1-5; unclear D gene. Germline V lookup: CDR1 SGHDT, CDR2 YYEEEE. V gave up 3 bases and J gave up 4 bases, with 17 bases separating them. This CDR3 spans 16 amino acids. The CDR3 nucleotides read TGTGCCAGCAGCTCGACCATAGGACGTGATAATCAGCCCCAGCATTTT. Amino acids: CASSSTIGRDNQPQHF.

The chain combines TRBV2 with TRBJ2-3, with TRBD1 as a possible D gene (5 bases). V was trimmed by 6 bases and J by 0 bases, leaving 16 bases between them. Germline values: CDR1 SNHLY, CDR2 FYNNEI. This CDR3 has 16 residues. The CDR3 nucleotides are TGTGCCAGCAGCTACTGGGGCGGATCTAGCACAGATACGCAGTATTTT. It yields the protein CASSYWGGSSTDTQYF.

The DNA for the CDR3 is TGTGCCAGCACCCCAGGGGGGGCTGGCAATGAGCAGTTCTTC. Amino acid sequence: CASTPGGAGNEQFF. The chain is built from TRBV2 and TRBJ2-1, with D perhaps being TRBD1 or TRBD2 (7 bases each). With 7 bases removed from V and 6 bases from J, the gap between germline ends came to 16 bases. The germline CDR1 and CDR2 sequences are SNHLY and FYNNEI. There are 14 residues in the CDR3.

The V call is TRBV19, the J call TRBJ2-1, with 10 bases lining up with TRBD1. This CDR3 is built from 17 residues. The germline CDR1 and CDR2 sequences are LNHDA and SQIVND (reference sequence). V gave up 4 bases and J gave up 2 bases; unmatched junction bases: 8. CDR3 protein: CASSTRPGQGPYNEQFF. The CDR3 region has the DNA TGTGCCAGTAGTACTAGGCCGGGACAGGGGCCCTACAATGAGCAGTTCTTC.

The V call is TRBV9, the J call TRBJ2-7, with TRBD1 matching over 9 bases. V dropped 4 bases and J dropped 7; count of bases not matched to a gene: 15. CDR1 and CDR2 from the germline V gene are SGDLS and YYNGEE. The CDR3 runs 16 residues. The CDR3 loop is CASSSSGGTGFVEQYF. Written as DNA, the CDR3 is TGTGCCAGCAGCTCAAGTGGGGGGACAGGGTTTGTGGAGCAGTACTTC.

In this sample, this clone turned up once. In DNA form, the CDR3 reads TGTGCCACCAGCAGAGATCCGGATAACACAGATACGCAGTATTTT. It translates to CATSRDPDNTDTQYF. V usage is TRBV15 and J usage is TRBJ2-3; D is unclear. V was pared by 0 bases and J by 2 bases, with 9 bases between. The CDR3 consists of 15 residues. In germline, CDR1 is LNHNV, CDR2 YYDKDF (reference sequence).

J is TRBJ2-1 and V is TRBV21-1. TRBV21-1 is reported as a pseudogene. The CDR3 runs to 17 residues. CDR3 loop: CASSKEFGGLSYNEQFF. The CDR3 bases are TGTGCCAGCAGCAAAGAATTTGGGGGGCTTTCCTACAATGAGCAGTTCTTC.

The chain carries TRBV7-9 and TRBJ2-1; the D gene could be TRBD1 or TRBD2 (5 bases each). CDR3 size: 13 residues. V dropped 1 base and J dropped 11 bases, with 12 bases sitting between them. Germline V gene data show CDR1 as SEHNR and CDR2 as FQNEAQ (reference sequence). The CDR3 nucleotides are TGTGCCAGCAGCTTAGTCGAGGGGTTAAAGCAGTTCTTC. Translation: CASSLVEGLKQFF.

The chain couples TRBV3-1 (or the pseudogene TRBV3-2) to TRBJ2-2, with 7 positions matching TRBD2. The CDR3 totals 17 residues. CDR1 LGHDT and CDR2 YNNKEL come from the germline V gene (reference sequence). V gave up 0 bases and J gave up 1 base; unmatched junction bases: 5. CDR3 in DNA: TGTGCCAGCAGCCAAGATAAGATAGCGGGGAACACCGGGGAGCTGTTTTTT. Its protein is CASSQDKIAGNTGELFF.